The rows below give T cell receptor beta chains drawn from one sample of a study of lymphopenia after photon versus proton radiotherapy. Sequencing was performed with immunoSEQ multiplex PCR; in TCRdb, only in-frame clones are kept and a portion is missing. The profile shows more than 30,000 clones, roughly 89% of them singletons. Sequences were derived from peripheral blood, sampled from a patient treated with proton-based radiotherapy. The receptor source for this set is an older woman with pancreatic cancer. Some clones in this sample may be carry-over from other donors' samples. Each CDR3 is given with its conserved first and last residue. The order of the fields is clone size, D gene, V gene, J gene, CDR3 protein, CDR3 DNA. D genes are given only for firm matches. Size is omitted from some rows. Given values are once, few, many or a class for expanded clones.

>once|.|TRBV11-2|TRBJ1-4
CASSVDGGATNEKLFF
TGTGCCAGCAGCGTCGACGGAGGGGCAACTAATGAAAAACTGTTTTTT
>.|.|TRBV18|TRBJ2-7
CASSPTPGSSYEQYF
TGTGCCAGCTCACCTACTCCAGGGTCTTCCTACGAGCAGTACTTC
>.|.|TRBV5-6|TRBJ1-2
CASSLSQGRHGYTF
TGTGCCAGCAGCTTGAGCCAGGGTAGGCATGGCTACACCTTC
>.|.|TRBV5-1|TRBJ2-3
CASSLDNTDTQYF
TGCGCCAGCAGCTTGGATAACACAGATACGCAGTATTTT
>once|.|TRBV7-2|TRBJ2-1
CASSLSPTVGREQFF
TGTGCCAGCAGCCTGAGTCCAACCGTAGGGCGCGAGCAGTTCTTC
>.|.|TRBV7-6|TRBJ1-1
CASSAWGTATEAFF
TGTGCCAGCAGCGCTTGGGGAACAGCCACTGAAGCTTTCTTT
>.|TRBD1|TRBV19|TRBJ2-6
CASRSPQGQGDSSGANVLTF
TGTGCCAGTAGGTCCCCGCAGGGACAGGGGGATAGCTCTGGGGCCAACGTCCTGACTTTC
>.|TRBD2|TRBV29-1|TRBJ2-1
CSVGKLAGGDEQFF
TGCAGCGTTGGTAAACTAGCGGGAGGAGATGAGCAGTTCTTC
>.|.|TRBV11-1|TRBJ1-1
CASSLVGPEAFF
TGTGCCAGCAGCTTAGTAGGCCCTGAAGCTTTCTTT
>.|.|TRBV21-1|TRBJ1-3
CASSNPRDREEGNTIYF
TGTGCCAGCAGCAACCCCCGGGACAGGGAGGAAGGAAACACCATATATTTT
>.|.|TRBV28|TRBJ2-5
CASSPQGWEETQYF
TGTGCCAGCAGTCCCCAGGGGTGGGAAGAGACCCAGTACTTC
>.|TRBD1|TRBV5-1|TRBJ1-2
CASSYGTGAGYGYTF
TGCGCCAGCAGCTACGGGACAGGGGCAGGGTATGGCTACACCTTC
>.|.|TRBV25-1|TRBJ1-1
CASRPDMNTEAFF
TGTGCCAGCAGGCCAGACATGAACACTGAAGCTTTCTTT
>.|TRBD1|TRBV6-1|TRBJ2-2
CASSERGQGHTGELFF
TGTGCCAGCAGTGAACGGGGACAGGGCCATACCGGGGAGCTGTTTTTT
>.|TRBD2|TRBV28|TRBJ2-3
CASSPPGLAGGPDTQYF
TGTGCCAGCAGTCCTCCGGGACTAGCGGGAGGGCCAGATACGCAGTATTTT
>.|.|TRBV15|TRBJ2-2
CATSRVESNTGELFF
TGTGCCACCAGCAGAGTGGAGTCGAACACCGGGGAGCTGTTTTTT
>once|TRBD2|TRBV19|TRBJ2-2
CASSIRLASGELFF
TGTGCCAGTAGTATCAGACTAGCGTCCGGGGAGCTGTTTTTT
>.|.|TRBV20-1|TRBJ2-5
CSAQHQETQYF
TGCAGTGCTCAGCACCAAGAGACCCAGTACTTC
>.|.|TRBV28|TRBJ2-5
CASSIPGPQETQYF
TGTGCCAGCAGTATACCCGGACCCCAAGAGACCCAGTACTTC
>.|TRBD2|TRBV4-2|TRBJ2-1
CASSQDRFLGGRGNEQFF
TGTGCCAGCAGCCAAGATCGGTTTCTGGGCGGGAGGGGCAATGAGCAGTTCTTC
>.|.|TRBV10-2|TRBJ2-5
CASLERGHTQETQYF
TGCGCCAGTCTTGAGAGGGGACATACCCAAGAGACCCAGTACTTC
>.|TRBD1|TRBV6-5|TRBJ2-7
CASSPWTGGFNEQYF
TGTGCCAGCAGTCCCTGGACAGGGGGGTTTAACGAGCAGTACTTC
>.|.|TRBV6-4|TRBJ1-6
CASSDRENSPLHF
TGTGCCAGCAGTGACAGGGAAAATTCACCCCTCCACTTT
>.|.|TRBV2|TRBJ1-1
CASSEEGEGSTEAFF
TGTGCCAGCAGTGAAGAAGGGGAGGGAAGCACTGAAGCTTTCTTT
>.|TRBD1|TRBV15|TRBJ2-1
CATSRAQGARYNEQFF
TGTGCCACCAGCAGAGCACAGGGGGCAAGGTACAATGAGCAGTTCTTC
>.|.|TRBV7-9|TRBJ1-1
CASSWGGTLNTEAFF
TGTGCCAGCAGCTGGGGTGGGACATTGAACACTGAAGCTTTCTTT
>.|TRBD2|TRBV6-1|TRBJ2-1
CASIPGTSGYNEQFF
TGTGCCAGCATACCCGGGACTAGCGGGTACAATGAGCAGTTCTTC
>.|TRBD1|TRBV19|TRBJ1-4
CASTIRGGRGEKLFF
TGTGCCAGTACCATTCGAGGGGGCAGAGGTGAAAAACTGTTTTTT
>.|.|TRBV5-5|TRBJ2-7
CASSPQGLIYEQYF
TGTGCCAGCAGCCCGCAAGGCTTAATCTACGAGCAGTACTTC
>.|.|TRBV4-3|TRBJ2-7
CASSQEWASDEQYF
TGCGCCAGCAGCCAAGAATGGGCGTCGGACGAGCAGTACTTC
>.|.|TRBV15|TRBJ2-7
CATRKGAESYEQYF
TGTGCCACCCGTAAGGGAGCGGAGTCCTACGAGCAGTACTTC
>.|.|TRBV28|TRBJ2-2
CASTFGGTGELFF
TGTGCCAGCACCTTCGGAGGCACCGGGGAGCTGTTTTTT
>.|TRBD1|TRBV19|TRBJ2-1
CASSTGQGRDNEQFF
TGTGCCAGTAGTACGGGACAGGGGAGGGACAATGAGCAGTTCTTC
>.|.|TRBV12-1|TRBJ2-3
CASSLRDSTDTQYF
TGTGCCAGCAGCTTAAGGGACTCCACAGATACGCAGTATTTT
>.|.|TRBV10-2|TRBJ2-4
CASSEMRNIQYF
TGCGCCAGCAGTGAGATGAGAAACATTCAGTACTTC
>.|TRBD1|TRBV7-8|TRBJ1-4
CASSLSQGDGNEKLFF
TGTGCCAGCAGCTTATCGCAGGGGGACGGGAATGAAAAACTGTTTTTT